Each of the 4 T cell receptor beta chains below was sequenced from the same sample in a study of PD-1 blockade in classical Hodgkin lymphoma. Sequencing used immunoSEQ multiplex PCR; TCRdb keeps in-frame clones, though not all of them. The sample holds about 4,600 clones, under 70% seen once. The time point denotes: cycle 4 day 1 (C4D1), after less than 7 weeks of nivolumab. With no exception, relapse followed autologous stem cell transplantation in all patients, and brentuximab vedotin exposure varied. Sequenced here: peripheral blood mononuclear cells (PBMCs), sampled before the fourth cycle of nivolumab. The receptor set was obtained from a human donor with classical Hodgkin lymphoma.

As regards this clone: The junction departs from germline at one end; a sequencing error may be responsible. The chain combines TRBV4-1 with TRBJ2-7, with D possibly being TRBD1 or TRBD2 (5 bases each). CDR3 length equals 18 residues. Germline lookup yields CDR1 MGHRA and CDR2 YSYEKL. CDR3 loop: CASSQEWWAGRVSCEQYF. For the CDR3, the DNA is TGCGCCAGCAGCCAAGAATGGTGGGCGGGCAGGGTCTCCTGCGAGCAGTACTTC.

The chain couples TRBV27 to TRBJ2-3, with D possibly matching TRBD2 (6 bases). The germline V and J ends were trimmed by 6 bases and 4 bases, with 17 bases remaining between them. Germline V lookup: CDR1 MNHEY, CDR2 SMNVEV (reference sequence). The CDR3 contains 15 residues. The CDR3 DNA reads TGTGCCAGCAGCCAACCGGGACTCAAGCCAGATACGCAGTATTTT. Its protein product is CASSQPGLKPDTQYF.

The rearrangement links TRBV2 to TRBJ2-3; tentatively, D is TRBD1 (5 bases). The CDR3 loop spans 14 amino acids. V lost 2 bases and J 6 bases, leaving 12 bases between the germline ends. CDR1 is SNHLY, CDR2 FYNNEI, per germline. The CDR3 DNA follows: TGTGCCAGCAGTGAAAGGGGTTTGCCGGATACGCAGTATTTT. The encoded protein is CASSERGLPDTQYF.

The chain has TRBV6-5 and TRBJ2-5; D is undetermined. The CDR3 has 14 amino acids. Germline CDR1 reads MNHEY; CDR2 reads SVGAGI. The ends were cut back, 5 bases at V and 4 bases at J, with 14 bases in the middle. The CDR3 is CASSPGLGVETQYF. In DNA, the CDR3 is TGTGCCAGCAGTCCCGGTCTTGGTGTAGAGACCCAGTACTTC.